The 8 T cell receptor beta chains below come from one sample, sequenced in a study of cytomegalovirus exposure and HLA in healthy donors (dated by TCRdb to the late 2010s). Library method: the immunoSEQ multiplex PCR assay. The multiplex PCR relied on a mix of 60 forward primers for TCR Vbeta segments and 13 reverse primers for TCR Jbeta segments. The table comes from immuneACCESS by way of TCRdb, which keeps in-frame sequences with V and J called. Part of the clones is missing from these tables; in studies checked, under half for an unresolved V gene and the rest for unknown reasons. The sample contains some 150,000 clones, approximately 75% of them found a single time. Roughly 2.8% of the sample is in the top ten clones. Sequenced sample: PBMCs. The receptors originated from a man aged 18 to 29 in good health and CMV-seronegative.

The V call is TRBV4-3, the J call TRBJ1-1; TRBD1 is a possible D gene (5 bases). The CDR3 consists of 14 residues. The ends were cut back, 7 bases at V and 5 bases at J, with 17 bases in the middle. CDR1 is LGHNA, CDR2 YSLEER, per germline. In nucleotides, the CDR3 is TGCGCCAGCACCATGGGGGGTCAGAGAACTGAAGCTTTCTTT. Protein sequence: CASTMGGQRTEAFF.

The CDR3 sequence: CASSVQGNTEAFF. The DNA of the CDR3 is TGTGCCAGCAGCGTACAGGGGAACACTGAAGCTTTCTTT. The rearrangement uses TRBV2 and TRBJ1-1; tentative D call: TRBD1 (6 bases). CDR1 and CDR2 from the germline V gene are SNHLY and FYNNEI. The V and J ends lost 6 bases and 1 base respectively, with 9 bases between them. This CDR3 contains 13 residues. Supplemented by reference TRBV2 and TRBJ1-1, the full variable domain reads EPEVTQTPSHQVTQMGQEVILRCVPISNHLYFYWYRQILGQKVEFLVSFYNNEISEKSEIFDDQFSVERPDGSNFTLKIRSTKLEDSAMYFCASSVQGNTEAFFGQGTRLTVV.

The CDR3 DNA reads TGTGCCAGCAGTGGGTACTACAGGGTCGATGGGGCCAACGTCCTGACTTTC. As protein: CASSGYYRVDGANVLTF. The J gene is TRBJ2-6, the V gene TRBV6-1; TRBD1 is a possible D gene (6 bases). Germline V gene sequence: CDR1 MNHNS, CDR2 SASEGT. V gave up 4 bases and J gave up 3 bases, with 16 bases separating them. The CDR3 is made up of 17 amino acids.

The rearrangement uses TRBV7-8 and TRBJ2-3; 9 nucleotides match TRBD2. The CDR3 sequence is 18 residues long. With 1 base clipped from V and 2 bases from J, the junction kept 10 bases outside the gene matches. Germline assignment: CDR1 SGHVS and CDR2 FQNEAQ. CDR3 region: CASSLDSWRGGTTDTQYF. DNA for the CDR3: TGTGCCAGCAGCTTAGATAGTTGGCGGGGGGGAACCACAGATACGCAGTATTTT.

The V call is TRBV7-8, the J call TRBJ1-1, with 8 bases aligning to TRBD1. The trim removed 1 base at V and 0 bases at J, leaving 7 bases unmatched. The CDR3 runs to 17 residues. Looked up from germline, CDR1 is SGHVS and CDR2 is FQNEAQ. The CDR3 is CASSLEGRTGMNTEAFF. The CDR3 nucleotides are TGTGCCAGCAGCTTAGAAGGTCGGACAGGGATGAACACTGAAGCTTTCTTT.

CDR3 nucleotide sequence: TGTGCCAGCAGCTCGCCGGGACTATCAAACACCGGGGAGCTGTTTTTT. This encodes CASSSPGLSNTGELFF. The V and J genes are TRBV5-6 and TRBJ2-2; TRBD2 matches 7 bases. Germline CDR1 and CDR2: SGHDT and YYEEEE. CDR3 length: 16 residues. J lost 2 bases, V lost 3 bases, and 7 bases had no gene match.

The V and J genes are TRBV9 and TRBJ2-5; D is possibly TRBD1 (6 bases). This CDR3 has 14 amino acids. Germline V gene lookup returns CDR1 SGDLS and CDR2 YYNGEE. The V and J ends lost 5 bases and 5 bases respectively, with 16 bases between them. CDR3 residues: CASSLQGSEETQYF. The CDR3 nucleotides read TGTGCCAGCAGTTTACAGGGATCGGAGGAGACCCAGTACTTC.

This clone was seen just once. CDR3 protein: CASSPGTLLVPKNSSGSYEQYV. As DNA, the CDR3 is TGTGCCAGCAGCCCGGGGACATTGCTAGTTCCAAAAAACAGTTCAGGTTCCTACGAGCAGTACGTC. The chain links TRBV28 to TRBJ2-7, with D tentatively TRBD1 (6 bases). The CDR3 is 22 residues long. Germline V gene lookup returns CDR1 MDHEN and CDR2 SYDVKM. V was shortened by 6 bases and J by 1 base, with 37 bases between the two germline ends.